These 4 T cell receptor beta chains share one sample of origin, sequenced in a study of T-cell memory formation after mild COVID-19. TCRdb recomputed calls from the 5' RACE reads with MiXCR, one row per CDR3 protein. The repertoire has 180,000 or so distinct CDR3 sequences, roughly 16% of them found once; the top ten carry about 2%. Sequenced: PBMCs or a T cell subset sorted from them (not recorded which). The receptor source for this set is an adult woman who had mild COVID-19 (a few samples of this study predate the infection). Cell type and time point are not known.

As DNA, the CDR3 is TGTGCCACCAGTGATCCGATTAACTATGGCTACACCTTC. Translating it yields CATSDPINYGYTF. The V and J genes are TRBV24-1 and TRBJ1-2; the D is unclear. Per germline, CDR1 KGHDR and CDR2 SFDVKD. The CDR3 totals 13 residues. Trimming removed 3 bases from V and 1 base from J, with 5 bases in between.

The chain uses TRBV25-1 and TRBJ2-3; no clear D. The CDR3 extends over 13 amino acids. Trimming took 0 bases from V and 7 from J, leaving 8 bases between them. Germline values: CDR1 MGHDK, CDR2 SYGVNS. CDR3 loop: CASSEYVGNTQYF. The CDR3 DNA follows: TGTGCCAGCAGTGAATATGTGGGGAATACGCAGTATTTT.

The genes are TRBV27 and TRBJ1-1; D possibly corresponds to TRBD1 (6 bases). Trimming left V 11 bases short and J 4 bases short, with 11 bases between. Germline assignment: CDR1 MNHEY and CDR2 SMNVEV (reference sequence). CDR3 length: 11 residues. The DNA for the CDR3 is TGTGCCTTGTACAGGGCCACTGAAGCTTTCTTT. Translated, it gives CALYRATEAFF.

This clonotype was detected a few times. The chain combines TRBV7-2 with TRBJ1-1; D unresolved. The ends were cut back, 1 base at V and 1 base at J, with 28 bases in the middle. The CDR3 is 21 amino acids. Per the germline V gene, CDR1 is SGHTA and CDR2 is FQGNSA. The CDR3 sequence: CASSLVRLIRDPRLPNTEAFF. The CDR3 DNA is TGTGCCAGCAGCTTAGTACGATTGATACGAGACCCAAGGCTACCGAACACTGAAGCTTTCTTT.